A selection of T cell receptor beta chains follows, all from one sample in a study of T cells in Graves' hyperthyroidism and ophthalmopathy. From the multiplex PCR reads, TCRdb called clonotypes with MiXCR, one entry per CDR3 protein. Seen here are about 350,000 distinct CDR3 sequences, over 15% observed once, and the top ten hold roughly a sixth. The sample consisted of blood. These receptors came from a woman in her thirties or forties with Graves' ophthalmopathy. The CDR3 runs from the conserved cysteine through the conserved F or W. A D gene is named only where the DNA matches it firmly. Clone size is stated in some rows and not others, as once, few, many or a class when expanded.

CDR3 length,J gene,V gene,clone size,D gene,CDR3 protein,CDR3 DNA
13,TRBJ2-5,TRBV10-1,many,NA,CASSSSDQETQYF,TGCGCCAGCAGCTCTAGCGACCAAGAGACCCAGTACTTC
12,TRBJ2-7,TRBV10-3,NA,TRBD1,CAIMGQDYEQYF,TGTGCCATCATGGGACAGGACTACGAGCAGTACTTC
17,TRBJ2-5,TRBV28,NA,NA,CASSPAGDTLYQETQYF,TGTGCCAGCAGTCCCGCCGGGGACACCTTATACCAAGAGACCCAGTACTTC
15,TRBJ2-7,TRBV2,many,NA,CASSEKLVSGDEQYF,TGTGCCAGCAGTGAAAAATTGGTATCAGGCGACGAGCAGTACTTC
12,TRBJ2-4,TRBV28,many,NA,CASPPRTAIQYF,TGTGCCAGCCCTCCTCGGACAGCCATTCAGTACTTC
11,TRBJ1-3,TRBV29-1,many,NA,CSVVFVNTIYF,TGCAGCGTTGTTTTCGTGAACACCATATATTTT
13,TRBJ1-1,TRBV4-1,many,NA,CASSPLGDTEAFF,TGCGCCAGCAGCCCCCTGGGGGACACTGAAGCTTTCTTT
15,TRBJ1-5,TRBV12-3/TRBV12-4,NA,NA,CASSDGAGSNQPQHF,TGTGCCAGCTCCGACGGGGCAGGTTCCAATCAGCCCCAGCATTTT
17,TRBJ2-2,TRBV27,many,NA,CASSATGLLGTPGELFF,TGTGCCAGCAGTGCCACAGGACTACTCGGAACCCCCGGGGAGCTGTTTTTT
16,TRBJ2-3,TRBV28,few,TRBD2,CASRPGLAGLTDTQYF,TGTGCCAGCAGACCGGGACTAGCGGGACTCACAGATACGCAGTATTTT
15,TRBJ2-7,TRBV28,NA,NA,CASSSSGTAAYEQYF,TGTGCCAGCAGTTCTTCCGGGACGGCCGCCTACGAGCAGTACTTC
14,TRBJ2-5,TRBV9,many,TRBD1,CASSADRGKETQYF,TGTGCCAGCAGCGCCGACAGGGGGAAAGAGACCCAGTACTTC
13,TRBJ1-1,TRBV6-1,NA,NA,CASNTGTATEAFF,TGTGCCAGCAACACCGGGACGGCAACTGAAGCTTTCTTT
14,TRBJ2-2,TRBV3-1,many,NA,CASSHLSGTGELFF,TGTGCCAGCAGCCATCTTTCCGGGACCGGGGAGCTGTTTTTT
15,TRBJ2-7,TRBV4-3,many,TRBD2,CASSLRTRENYEQYF,TGCGCCAGCAGCCTCCGGACTAGGGAGAACTACGAGCAGTACTTC
13,TRBJ1-2,TRBV6-5,many,NA,CASSYQGNYGYTF,TGTGCCAGCAGTTACCAGGGGAACTATGGCTACACCTTC
13,TRBJ2-4,TRBV29-1,few,TRBD1,CSVGGQGKNIQYF,TGCAGCGTTGGGGGACAGGGCAAAAACATTCAGTACTTC
15,TRBJ2-7,TRBV12-3/TRBV12-4,once,NA,CASSVEGLSSYEQYF,TGTGCCAGCAGTGTTGAGGGGCTGAGCTCCTACGAGCAGTACTTC
15,TRBJ2-7,TRBV20-1,NA,TRBD1,CSARDRQGLFYEQYF,TGCAGTGCTAGAGACCGACAGGGTCTTTTCTACGAGCAGTACTTC
15,TRBJ2-7,TRBV5-1,NA,NA,CASREGAYSRYEQYF,TGCGCCAGCAGGGAGGGAGCATATTCAAGGTACGAGCAGTACTTC
15,TRBJ1-5,TRBV19,many,TRBD1,CASSLDRERNQPQHF,TGTGCCAGTAGTCTCGACAGGGAACGCAATCAGCCCCAGCATTTT
14,TRBJ1-3,TRBV28,NA,NA,CASRSGWEGNTIYF,TGTGCCAGCAGGTCCGGTTGGGAGGGAAACACCATATATTTT
13,TRBJ1-2,TRBV29-1,many,TRBD1,CSAEDRGPNGYTF,TGCAGCGCTGAGGACAGGGGGCCTAATGGCTACACCTTC
10,TRBJ1-2,TRBV6-1,many,NA,CASRRGGYTF,TGTGCCAGCAGGCGGGGGGGCTACACCTTC
18,TRBJ2-7,TRBV4-1,many,TRBD2,CASSQAPSALAGVHEQYF,TGCGCCAGCAGCCAAGCGCCCTCCGCACTAGCGGGAGTCCACGAGCAGTACTTC
15,TRBJ1-3,TRBV30,NA,NA,CAWSRGVSSGNTIYF,TGTGCCTGGAGTCGGGGGGTATCGTCTGGAAACACCATATATTTT
13,TRBJ2-5,TRBV6-5,NA,NA,CASSYLDQETQYF,TGTGCCAGCAGTTATCTAGACCAAGAGACCCAGTACTTC
15,TRBJ2-7,TRBV6-5,many,NA,CASSYSMDRPYEQYF,TGTGCCAGCAGTTACTCGATGGACCGACCCTACGAGCAGTACTTC
13,TRBJ2-2,TRBV12-3/TRBV12-4,many,NA,CASRPTETGELFF,TGTGCCAGCAGACCGACTGAGACCGGGGAGCTGTTTTTT